Presented here are 25 T cell receptor beta chains from one specimen sequenced in a study of beta chain features in type 1 diabetes. General study points: Moderate but significant shortening of TCRB CDR3s was recorded in all four CD4+ subsets from Type 1 diabetes patients.

What was sequenced were expressed TCRB transcripts, since all of the isolated RNA had been reverse transcribed. Measured with immunoSEQ multiplex PCR; TCRdb has only the in-frame clones, and not every one. The sample carries roughly 700,000 clones, roughly 13% recorded once. The antigens these receptors bind are not known. The sequencing sample was made of naive CD4+ T cells from blood. The receptors stem from a man aged 18 to 30 with type 1 diabetes.

This clone was detected only a few times. This chain joins TRBV5-1 and TRBJ2-3, with a weak D call TRBD1 (5 bases). The CDR3 extends over 17 amino acids. Looked up from germline, CDR1 is SGHRS and CDR2 is YFSETQ. Trimming removed 0 bases from V and 5 bases from J, with 19 bases in between. Here the CDR3 DNA reads TGCGCCAGCAGCTTGGAGCCCCAGGTGGGGCAGGGAGATACGCAGTATTTT. Translating gives CASSLEPQVGQGDTQYF.

This clone has a handful of counts. The chain is built from TRBV9 and TRBJ2-5, with 8 bases aligning to TRBD1. This CDR3 comprises 15 residues. Germline CDR1 SGDLS, CDR2 YYNGEE. Germline trimming cut 0 bases from V and 5 bases from J; bases unmatched to any gene: 6. This CDR3 is CASSVEGQVMETQYF. The CDR3 nucleotides read TGTGCCAGCAGCGTAGAGGGACAGGTAATGGAGACCCAGTACTTC.

J is TRBJ2-7 and V is TRBV4-2, with D perhaps assigned TRBD1 or TRBD2 (5 bases each). This CDR3 contains 16 residues. Germline V CDR1 and CDR2: LGHNA, YNFKEQ. V lost 0 bases and J lost 2, with 14 bases in between. CDR3 bases: TGTGCCAGCAGCCAAGATCCCGGGACGGGAACCTACGAGCAGTACTTC. This sequence encodes CASSQDPGTGTYEQYF.

The chain joins TRBV7-8 to TRBJ2-3; perhaps TRBD2 as D (5 bases). CDR1 is SGHVS and CDR2 is FQNEAQ in the germline V gene. Trimming removed 1 base at V and 4 bases at J, with 6 bases between. This CDR3 contains 13 residues. The chain's CDR3 is CASSLGGADTQYF. DNA for the CDR3: TGTGCCAGCAGCTTAGGGGGAGCAGATACGCAGTATTTT.

This clone came up a few times. The V and J genes are TRBV7-2 and TRBJ2-3; D is possibly TRBD1 (6 bases). Germline values: CDR1 SGHTA, CDR2 FQGNSA. The V gene lost 4 bases and the J gene lost 0 bases, with 11 bases spanning the gap. CDR3 size: 15 residues. The CDR3 here is CASSSPGVSTDTQYF. The CDR3 DNA reads TGTGCCAGCAGCTCGCCAGGGGTTAGCACAGATACGCAGTATTTT.

The sample holds a few counts of this clone. The V call is TRBV29-1, the J call TRBJ1-1; no firm D call. With 6 bases removed from V and 1 base from J, the gap between germline ends came to 15 bases. Germline-derived CDR1 and CDR2 are SQVTM and ANQGSEA. This CDR3 spans 14 amino acids. The CDR3 DNA reads as TGCAGCGTAGTGCTAAACGACGGGAACACTGAAGCTTTCTTT. This encodes CSVVLNDGNTEAFF.

The genes are TRBV14 and TRBJ1-1; D not resolved. Trimming left V 0 bases short and J 0 bases short, with 11 bases between. This CDR3 spans 16 amino acids. Germline-derived CDR1 and CDR2 are SGHDN and FVKESK. CDR3 sequence (DNA): TGTGCCAGCAGCCAAGATCGGGGAGACATGAACACTGAAGCTTTCTTT. Residues: CASSQDRGDMNTEAFF. The variable domain in full, with the rest retrieved from reference TRBV14 and TRBJ1-1, is EAGVTQFPSHSVIEKGQTVTLRCDPISGHDNLYWYRRVMGKEIKFLLHFVKESKQDESGMPNNRFLAERTGGTYSTLKVQPAELEDSGVYFCASSQDRGDMNTEAFFGQGTRLTVV.

The V call is TRBV4-1, the J call TRBJ1-5; 7 nucleotides line up with TRBD1. The V and J ends lost 5 bases and 7 bases, in that order; junction bases with no gene match: 8. The germline CDR1 and CDR2 sequences are MGHRA and YSYEKL. CDR3 length: 14 residues. This chain's CDR3 is CASSFTGEAQPQHF. CDR3 DNA sequence: TGCGCCAGCAGCTTTACAGGGGAGGCCCAGCCCCAGCATTTT.

This clone was counted a few times. The gene calls are TRBV6-6 and TRBJ1-2, with TRBD1 identical over 7 bases. Germline V CDR1 and CDR2: MNHNY, SVGAGI (reference sequence). This CDR3 region has 13 residues. Trimming cost V 2 bases and J 8 bases; bases outside gene matches: 5. The CDR3 DNA reads as TGTGCCAGCAGTTACCGAGGACAGGAGGGCTACACCTTC. It specifies CASSYRGQEGYTF.

V gene TRBV30 combines with J gene TRBJ1-1, with a tentative D call TRBD1 (6 bases). Germline assignment: CDR1 GTSNPN and CDR2 SVGIG (reference sequence). The CDR3 totals 11 residues. V was pared by 2 bases and J by 10 bases, with 11 bases between. This CDR3 reads CAWSTGTLAFF. CDR3 bases: TGTGCCTGGAGTACCGGGACACTAGCTTTCTTT.

This clone was observed a handful of times. The chain couples TRBV30 to TRBJ1-1; D perhaps matches TRBD1 (6 bases). Trimming removed 5 bases from V and 0 bases from J, with 7 bases in between. Germline V CDR1 and CDR2: GTSNPN, SVGIG (reference sequence). This CDR3 spans 12 amino acids. The CDR3 DNA is TGTGCCTGGGGACAGATGAACACTGAAGCTTTCTTT. Residues: CAWGQMNTEAFF.

This clone has just a few counts. J is TRBJ2-2 and V is TRBV29-1; 7 nucleotides line up with TRBD1. The CDR3 is 14 residues long. Trimming removed 6 bases from V and 2 bases from J; junction bases left unmatched: 6. Germline V lookup: CDR1 SQVTM, CDR2 ANQGSEA. CDR3 sequence reads: CSVEGQLNTGELFF. The CDR3, as DNA: TGCAGCGTCGAGGGACAGCTAAACACCGGGGAGCTGTTTTTT.

This clone appeared a few times. V and J are TRBV6-1 and TRBJ2-7; D is unresolved. Germline V gene data show CDR1 as MNHNS and CDR2 as SASEGT. V shed 2 bases and J shed 5 bases, with 10 bases lying between them. The CDR3 contains 13 residues. This chain's CDR3 is CASSEMRVHEQYF. CDR3 nucleotides: TGTGCCAGCAGTGAAATGCGTGTCCACGAGCAGTACTTC.

The chain employs TRBV29-1 and TRBJ2-5; D may correspond to TRBD1 or TRBD2 (6 bases each). The CDR3 is made up of 12 amino acids. Germline CDR1 and CDR2: SQVTM and ANQGSEA. V was clipped by 2 bases and J by 6 bases, with 10 bases between them. CDR3 coding DNA: TGCAGCGTTGAACGGGGGCAGAAGACCCAGTACTTC. It specifies CSVERGQKTQYF.

This clone was seen only a few times. The V and J genes are TRBV27 and TRBJ2-6; D is unresolved. The CDR3 loop spans 16 amino acids. The germline V gene encodes CDR1 MNHEY and CDR2 SMNVEV (reference sequence). The germline V and J ends were trimmed by 4 bases and 0 bases, with 10 bases remaining between them. The CDR3 is CASSSSVSSGANVLTF. DNA for the CDR3: TGTGCCAGCAGTTCGTCTGTTAGCTCTGGGGCCAACGTCCTGACTTTC.

This chain uses TRBV28 with TRBJ2-1; 7 bases agree with TRBD1. The CDR3 covers 13 residues. The J segment lost 6 bases and the V segment lost 7 bases, leaving 6 bases of the junction unmatched. Germline V CDR1 and CDR2: MDHEN, SYDVKM. The CDR3 DNA sequence: TGTGCCAGCAACGACAGGGCGGTCAATGAGCAGTTCTTC. Residues: CASNDRAVNEQFF.

V and J are TRBV29-1 and TRBJ1-1, with unresolved D. This CDR3 is 13 amino acids long. The germline CDR1 and CDR2 sequences are SQVTM and ANQGSEA. Trimming cost V 4 bases and J 2 bases, with 11 bases left between them. CDR3 coding DNA: TGCAGCGTTGTGGACCGAACCAACACTGAAGCTTTCTTT. Its translation: CSVVDRTNTEAFF.

J is TRBJ2-1 and V is TRBV7-3, with D perhaps TRBD1 (8 bases). V lost 5 bases and J lost 12, with 29 bases in between. Germline V lookup: CDR1 SGHTA, CDR2 FQGTGA. This CDR3 comprises 17 residues. DNA for the CDR3: TGTGCCAGCAGCGCCCAACAGGGGGGGACCACAATGAGCGGGCAGTTCTTC. It encodes CASSAQQGGTTMSGQFF.

This sequence joins TRBV11-3 and TRBJ2-7; no firm D call. CDR3 length: 13 residues. The V end lost 5 bases, the J end lost 3 bases, and 11 bases lay between the germline ends. Germline V gene data show CDR1 as SGHNT and CDR2 as YENEEA. The CDR3 sequence is CASSPEWGYEQYF. CDR3 nucleotide sequence: TGTGCCAGCAGCCCGGAATGGGGCTACGAGCAGTACTTC.

This clone was counted between two and nine times. J is TRBJ2-5 and V is TRBV6-1; D not resolved. This CDR3 has 14 residues. The ends were cut back, 3 bases at V and 0 bases at J, with 8 bases in the middle. Germline V gives CDR1 MNHNS, CDR2 SASEGT. In DNA form, the CDR3 reads TGTGCCAGCAGTGATCGACAAAACCAAGAGACCCAGTACTTC. As protein: CASSDRQNQETQYF.

This clone was recorded a few times. CDR3 protein: CASSYDNYGYTF. The CDR3 DNA is TGTGCCAGCAGTTATGACAACTATGGCTACACCTTC. V usage is TRBV2 and J usage is TRBJ1-2; unclear D gene. This CDR3 has 12 amino acids. Germline values: CDR1 SNHLY, CDR2 FYNNEI. Deletions cut 5 bases from V and 2 bases from J, with 6 bases between.

The gene calls are TRBV2 and TRBJ1-2; no firm D call. The CDR3 consists of 14 residues. Trimming took off 7 bases at V and 4 bases at J, with 16 bases between the two ends. CDR1 is SNHLY, CDR2 FYNNEI, per germline. The CDR3 loop is CASKGLTTGYGYTF. The CDR3 DNA is TGTGCCAGCAAAGGACTGACGACGGGCTATGGCTACACCTTC.

This clone was observed a few times. The V gene is TRBV7-9, the J gene TRBJ2-5; D assignment may be TRBD1 or TRBD2 (5 bases each). CDR3 length: 14 residues. Germline V gene lookup returns CDR1 SEHNR and CDR2 FQNEAQ (reference sequence). The V end was cut by 6 bases, the J end by 3 bases, with 14 bases between. DNA for the CDR3: TGTGCCAGCAGGAGGGGCCCAGACAAAGAGACCCAGTACTTC. It encodes CASRRGPDKETQYF.

The sample holds a few counts of this clone. The V and J genes are TRBV5-4 and TRBJ2-3; possible D gene TRBD1, 5 bases. V was pared by 6 bases and J by 4 bases, with 9 bases between. CDR1 is SGHNT, CDR2 YYREEE, per germline (reference sequence). The CDR3 runs to 12 residues. CDR3 DNA sequence: TGTGCCAGCACCTTAGGGGCAGATACGCAGTATTTT. Translation gives CASTLGADTQYF.

This clone was counted between two and nine times. This chain connects TRBV7-2 to TRBJ1-5; D might be TRBD1 (5 bases). Germline CDR1 reads SGHTA; CDR2 reads FQGNSA. The CDR3 runs to 15 residues. V was trimmed by 4 bases and J by 2 bases, leaving 12 bases between them. CDR3 nucleotides: TGTGCCAGCAGCTCTTCCGGGACCGGCAATCAGCCCCAGCATTTT. It is translated as CASSSSGTGNQPQHF.